This T cell receptor (beta chain) was retrieved from a study of tumor-infiltrating lymphocytes in localized non-small cell lung cancer. Across the study: Tumor tissue and non-adjacent uninvolved lung came from each patient.

V lost 3 bases and J lost 0, with 18 bases in between. Germline V CDR1 and CDR2: SGDLS, YYNGEE. This CDR3 comprises 17 residues. This table comes from immunoSEQ multiplex PCR, and its TCRdb copy is limited to in-frame clones, with some not included. The sample yields 10,000 to 12,000 clones, around 60% seen once. Sequencing was carried out using lung tumor tissue. The chain is built from TRBV9 and TRBJ1-1; no clear D gene. The clonotype comes from a human donor with non-small cell lung cancer. The CDR3 protein is CASSEASYPGLNTEAFF. The CDR3 bases are TGTGCCAGCAGCGAGGCCTCATACCCTGGATTGAACACTGAAGCTTTCTTT.